This TCR beta chain was identified in a study of regulatory T cells in long-lasting Graves disease. Whole-study results and caveats: The study found persistent patients shared more public clonotypes (more than 2,500) than new patients (around 870).

This clonotype was observed at least ten times. What it recognizes is unknown. Time point indicated: persistent/refractory GD, antithyroid drugs over 5 years with positive TRAb. Making the TCR library involved RNA that had been extracted from PBMCs. Patients hailed from an endocrinology department in Xi'an, China. Sequencing libraries for TCR beta were prepared with iRepertoire HTBI primers and Arm-PCR of CDR3 regions. MiXCR was run by TCRdb on the multiplex PCR reads, yielding one entry per CDR3 protein. This sample yields around 510,000 distinct CDR3 sequences, of which around 21% are seen a single time; about 8.3% belongs to the top ten. The sequence came from a female donor with Graves disease. The specimen comprised peripheral blood mononuclear cells (PBMCs), sampled when the disease was refractory, from a patient treated with antithyroid drugs.

CDR3 in DNA: TGTGCCAGCAGTTCACCGGGACTACCGGGCTACACCTTC. Its translation is CASSSPGLPGYTF. The rearrangement uses TRBV6-5 and TRBJ1-2; maybe TRBD1 (5 bases). Germline values: CDR1 MNHEY, CDR2 SVGAGI. This CDR3 spans 13 amino acids. V lost 4 bases, J lost 8 bases, and 14 bases lay in between.